The next 8 T cell receptor beta chains were all read from a single sample in a study of brain T cells in children with intractable seizures. Clones were sequenced by immunoSEQ multiplex PCR, and TCRdb holds only the in-frame ones, with some missing. Among approximately 41,000 clones listed, 80% to 95% were seen once. This material consisted of peripheral blood, taken at surgery. These receptors all come from a girl aged 2-10 years with tuberous sclerosis and intractable seizures.

This clone was seen more than once but under ten times. The V gene is TRBV10-1, the J gene TRBJ2-3; 10 bases fit TRBD2. The CDR3 has 16 amino acids. V dropped 3 bases and J dropped 2; count of bases not matched to a gene: 5. Germline V lookup: CDR1 WNHNN, CDR2 SYGVQD (reference sequence). CDR3 amino acids: CASSESAGGPTDTQYF. DNA for the CDR3: TGCGCCAGCAGTGAATCAGCGGGGGGGCCCACAGATACGCAGTATTTT.

J is TRBJ1-5 and V is TRBV19; TRBD1 might be the D (6 bases). The CDR3 length is 15 residues. Germline-derived CDR1 and CDR2 are LNHDA and SQIVND (reference sequence). V lost 2 bases and J 0 bases, leaving 8 bases between the germline ends. In DNA form, the CDR3 reads TGTGCCAGTAGTATAATGACAGGTAGCAATCAGCCCCAGCATTTT. Its translation: CASSIMTGSNQPQHF.

This clone showed up just a few times. The rearrangement links TRBV29-1 to TRBJ1-3; weak D call: TRBD1 (5 bases). The CDR3 spans 13 residues. CDR1 and CDR2 from the germline V gene are SQVTM and ANQGSEA. The V and J ends lost 3 bases and 1 base respectively, with 7 bases between them. The DNA of the CDR3 is TGCAGCGTTGATTACAGGTCTGGAAACACCATATATTTT. Protein: CSVDYRSGNTIYF.

The rearrangement uses TRBV5-1 and TRBJ2-5; D is unclear. With 1 base removed from V and 0 bases from J, the gap between germline ends came to 13 bases. The CDR3 runs to 16 residues. Germline V CDR1 and CDR2: SGHRS, YFSETQ. The CDR3 region has the DNA TGCGCCAGCAGCTTGATGTTAGGGCAGCACCAAGAGACCCAGTACTTC. Amino acids: CASSLMLGQHQETQYF.

V gene TRBV25-1 combines with J gene TRBJ2-7, with a possible D match to TRBD1 (6 bases). The V gene's germline CDR1 is MGHDK and CDR2 SYGVNS. The CDR3 runs to 12 residues. Between the trimmed V and J ends, which lost 3 bases and 9 bases, there was a span of 12 bases. The CDR3: CASSETTGRQYV. The CDR3 DNA follows: TGTGCCAGCAGTGAGACAACAGGGAGGCAGTACGTC.

This chain's CDR3 is CASSTAMGEQYV. The CDR3 region has the DNA TGTGCCAGCAGCACCGCAATGGGCGAGCAGTACGTC. The V gene is TRBV5-6, the J gene TRBJ2-7; no definite D call. The CDR3 loop spans 12 amino acids. V was cut by 4 bases and J by 6 bases, with 11 bases left in between. Per germline, CDR1 SGHDT and CDR2 YYEEEE.

Written as DNA, the CDR3 is TGTGCCTGGAGTGTAGTCCAGGGTTGGTCCAATGGCTACACCTTC. Amino acids: CAWSVVQGWSNGYTF. The chain links TRBV30 to TRBJ1-2, with a tentative D call TRBD1 (5 bases). The CDR3 sequence is 15 residues long. Germline V gene sequence: CDR1 GTSNPN, CDR2 SVGIG (reference sequence). V lost 0 bases and J 6 bases, leaving 17 bases between the germline ends. Drawing the rest from reference TRBV30 and TRBJ1-2, the complete variable domain is SQTIHQWPATLVQPVGSPLSLECTVEGTSNPNLYWYRQAAGRGLQLLFYSVGIGQISSEVPQNLSASRPQDRQFILSSKKLLLSDSGFYLCAWSVVQGWSNGYTFGSGTRLTVV.

The chain links TRBV28 to TRBJ1-2; TRBD1 agrees at 7 bases. This CDR3 region has 15 residues. After removal of 4 bases from V and 5 bases from J, the junction contained 10 bases not matched to a gene. The germline gives CDR1 MDHEN, CDR2 SYDVKM. CDR3 amino acids: CASSSSSGTDYGYTF. For the CDR3, the DNA is TGTGCCAGCAGTTCCTCTTCCGGGACAGATTATGGCTACACCTTC.